The TCR beta chain under discussion was sequenced for a study of identifying expanded T cells in peripheral blood. Findings of the study overall: Differentially abundant clones: around 1.2 between replicates, approximately 16 at approximately two weeks, under 25 at four.

Germline CDR1 is WNHNN and CDR2 is SYGVQD (reference sequence). This CDR3 is built from 15 residues. The V end lost 4 bases, the J end lost 1 base, and 13 bases lay between the germline ends. Healthy donors had no documented immune events, such as infections, while sampled. The assay was immunoSEQ multiplex PCR, and TCRdb's table has in-frame clones only and misses some. The sample has about 86,000 clones, roughly 81% seen once; the top ten hold roughly 4.4%. This clone showed up just a few times. Its antigen is currently unknown. The receptor was derived from a person aged 18 to 75 in good health. Material for sequencing was blood. V and J are TRBV10-1 and TRBJ1-1; D perhaps matches TRBD1 (5 bases). The CDR3 sequence is CASSVGDLPNTEAFF. In nucleotides, the CDR3 is TGCGCCAGCAGTGTTGGGGACCTTCCGAACACTGAAGCTTTCTTT.